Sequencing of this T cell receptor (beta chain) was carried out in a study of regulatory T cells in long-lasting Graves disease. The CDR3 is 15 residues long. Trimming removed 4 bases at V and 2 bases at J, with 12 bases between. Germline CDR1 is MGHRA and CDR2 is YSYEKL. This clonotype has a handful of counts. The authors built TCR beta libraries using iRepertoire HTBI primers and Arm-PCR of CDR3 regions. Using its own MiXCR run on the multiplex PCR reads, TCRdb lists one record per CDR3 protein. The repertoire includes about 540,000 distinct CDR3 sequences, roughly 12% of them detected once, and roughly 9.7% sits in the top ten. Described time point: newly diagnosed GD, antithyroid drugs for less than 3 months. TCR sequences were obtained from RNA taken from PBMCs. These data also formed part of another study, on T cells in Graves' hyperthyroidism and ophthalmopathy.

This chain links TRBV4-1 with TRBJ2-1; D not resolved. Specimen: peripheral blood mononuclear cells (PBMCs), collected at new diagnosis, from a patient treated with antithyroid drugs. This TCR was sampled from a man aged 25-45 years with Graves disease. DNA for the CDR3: TGCGCCAGCAGCCCCCGGGCGTGGGCCTACAATGAGCAGTTCTTC. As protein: CASSPRAWAYNEQFF.